Listed here is a single T cell receptor (beta chain). Its antigen is as yet unknown. The table came from immunoSEQ multiplex PCR; TCRdb's copy has only in-frame clones and leaves some out. The table records about 26,000 clones, around nine tenths of them present only once. The sample belongs to a study of OX40 agonist ivuxolimab in advanced cancers. Background on the study: Partial responses occurred in Three dose-escalation patients, one with hepatocellular carcinoma and two with cutaneous melanoma. Whole-study results and caveats: Compared with CD4+, CD8+ T cells on average had more expanded clones.

The CDR3 covers 13 residues. V was pared by 0 bases and J by 9 bases, with 10 bases between. Germline V gene sequence: CDR1 SGDLS, CDR2 YYNGEE. Sampling of blood occurred at baseline, cycle 4 day 1, and cycle 7 day 1. The source was CD4+ or CD8+ T cells sorted from blood, collected in a trial of the OX40 agonist ivuxolimab. The chain couples TRBV9 to TRBJ2-1, with a possible D match to TRBD2 (6 bases). This TCR was recovered from an adult with an advanced solid tumor such as melanoma, head and neck, liver or kidney cancer. CDR3 loop: CASSVGGGTEQFF. In DNA form, the CDR3 reads TGTGCCAGCAGCGTAGGCGGCGGGACTGAGCAGTTCTTC. Looking up the rest from reference TRBV9 and TRBJ2-1 gives the full variable domain: DSGVTQTPKHLITATGQRVTLRCSPRSGDLSVYWYQQSLDQGLQFLIQYYNGEERAKGNILERFSAQQFPDLHSELNLSSLELGDSALYFCASSVGGGTEQFFGPGTRLTVL.